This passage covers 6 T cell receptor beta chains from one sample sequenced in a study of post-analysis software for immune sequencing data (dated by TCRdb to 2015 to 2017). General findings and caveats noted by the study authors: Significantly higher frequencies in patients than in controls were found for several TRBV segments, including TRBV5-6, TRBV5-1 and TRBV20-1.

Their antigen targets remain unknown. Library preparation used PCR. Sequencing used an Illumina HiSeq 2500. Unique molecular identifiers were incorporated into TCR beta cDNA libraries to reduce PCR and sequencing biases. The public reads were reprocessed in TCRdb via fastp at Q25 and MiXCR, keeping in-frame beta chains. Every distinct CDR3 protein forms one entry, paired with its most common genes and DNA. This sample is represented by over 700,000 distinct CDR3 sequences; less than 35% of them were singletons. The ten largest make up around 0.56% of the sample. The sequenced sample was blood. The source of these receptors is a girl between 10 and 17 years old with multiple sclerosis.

The CDR3 loop reads CASSLEVFRTSGTYEQYF. The CDR3 DNA is TGTGCCAGCAGCTTGGAAGTTTTTCGGACTAGCGGTACCTACGAGCAGTACTTC. V usage is TRBV5-5 and J usage is TRBJ2-4; 10 bases line up with TRBD2. The J call is doubtful: the DNA matches TRBJ2-7 better. The germline V gene encodes CDR1 SGHKS and CDR2 YYEKEE (reference sequence). This CDR3 spans 18 amino acids.

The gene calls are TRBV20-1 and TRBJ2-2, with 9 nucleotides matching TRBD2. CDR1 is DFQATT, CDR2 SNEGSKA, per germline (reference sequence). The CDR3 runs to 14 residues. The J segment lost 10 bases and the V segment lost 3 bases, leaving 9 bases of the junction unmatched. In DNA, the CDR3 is TGCAGTGCTAGTCGCCTAGCGGGACATCAGGAGCTGTTTTTT. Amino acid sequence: CSASRLAGHQELFF.

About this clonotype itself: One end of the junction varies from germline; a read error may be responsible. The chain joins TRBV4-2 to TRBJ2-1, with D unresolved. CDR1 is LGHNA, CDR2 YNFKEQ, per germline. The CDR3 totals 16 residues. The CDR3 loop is CASSQGVLSSYNEQFF. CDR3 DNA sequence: TGTGCCAGCAGCCAAGGAGTGCTCAGCTCCTACAATGAACAGTTCTTC.

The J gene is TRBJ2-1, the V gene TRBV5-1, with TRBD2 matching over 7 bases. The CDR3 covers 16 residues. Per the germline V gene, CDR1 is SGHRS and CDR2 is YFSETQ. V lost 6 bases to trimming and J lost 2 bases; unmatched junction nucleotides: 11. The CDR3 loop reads CASIPPGGGPYNEQFF. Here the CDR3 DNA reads TGCGCCAGCATCCCCCCGGGCGGGGGACCCTACAATGAGCAGTTCTTC.

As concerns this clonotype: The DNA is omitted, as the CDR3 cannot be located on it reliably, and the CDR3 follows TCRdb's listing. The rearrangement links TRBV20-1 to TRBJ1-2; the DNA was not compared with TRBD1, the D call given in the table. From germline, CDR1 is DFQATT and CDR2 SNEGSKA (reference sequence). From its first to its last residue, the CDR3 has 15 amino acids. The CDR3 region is CSADPRQGRDYGCTF.

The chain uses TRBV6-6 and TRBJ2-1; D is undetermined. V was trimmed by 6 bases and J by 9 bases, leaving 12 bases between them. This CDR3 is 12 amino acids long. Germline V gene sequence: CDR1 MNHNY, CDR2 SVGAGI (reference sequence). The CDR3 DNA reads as TGTGCCAGCAGCTACAATCTAGGTGAGCAGTTCTTC. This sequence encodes CASSYNLGEQFF.